This T cell receptor (beta chain) comes out of a study of post-analysis software for immune sequencing data. Overall study context: Multiple sclerosis in the patients followed relapsing-remitting, secondary progressive and progressive-relapsing courses. Study-level findings and limits: The study found TRBV5-6, TRBV5-1 and TRBV20-1 among roughly 5 TRBV segments more frequent in patients than controls. Strong same-batch co-clustering of samples appeared with F measure clustering. Normalized Chao1 diversity in multiple sclerosis patients fell significantly below that of controls.

This CDR3 spans 14 amino acids. Germline V lookup: CDR1 DFQATT, CDR2 SNEGSKA (reference sequence). The TCR beta cDNA libraries carried unique molecular identifiers. The authors obtained roughly 500,000 cDNA molecules from around 1 to 9.1 million T cells. TCRdb reprocessed the PCR reads with MiXCR, giving one entry per CDR3 protein. The sample carries about 460,000 distinct CDR3 sequences, around 40% recorded once. This clonotype has just a few counts. The antigen remains unidentified. The junction departs from germline at one end; a sequencing error may be responsible. This chain uses TRBV20-1 with TRBJ1-5; 7 bases agree with TRBD1. This receptor was taken from a girl aged 10 to 17 with multiple sclerosis. Source material: blood. The CDR3 loop reads CSANQGDPNQPQHF. CDR3 bases: TGCAGTGCAAATCAGGGGGACCCAAATCAGCCTCAGCATTTT.